The 25 T cell receptor beta chains below were found in one sample sequenced in a study of blood T cells in healthy people across ages. For the second PCR, which ran for 7 to 11 cycles, a sample-barcoded 5' primer and a J-beta primer mix were used. TCRdb analysed the 5' RACE reads with MiXCR anew, one entry per CDR3 protein. This sample has hundreds of thousands of distinct CDR3 sequences; about 54% occur once, and the top ten carry roughly 34%. Sequencing used blood. The origin of the receptors is a man in his sixties in good health.

The chain recombines TRBV5-1 with TRBJ1-1; 7 bases align to TRBD1. The CDR3 is made up of 15 amino acids. The ends lost 3 bases at V and 6 bases at J; junction bases unmatched: 11. Germline V gene data show CDR1 as SGHRS and CDR2 as YFSETQ. The CDR3 loop reads CASSSALRQGSEAFF. Here the CDR3 DNA reads TGCGCCAGCAGCTCGGCGCTCCGACAGGGCTCTGAAGCTTTCTTT. The full variable domain, rest sourced from reference TRBV5-1 and TRBJ1-1, is KAGVTQTPRYLIKTRGQQVTLSCSPISGHRSVSWYQQTPGQGLQFLFEYFSETQRNKGNFPGRFSGRQFSNSRSEMNVSTLELGDSALYLCASSSALRQGSEAFFGQGTRLTVV.

The chain recombines TRBV20-1 with TRBJ2-7; 8 nucleotides match TRBD1. There are 14 residues in the CDR3. V shed 6 bases, J shed 3 bases, and the junction held 10 bases outside the gene matches. CDR1 DFQATT and CDR2 SNEGSKA come from the germline V gene (reference sequence). CDR3: CSARKTGAHYEQYF. For the CDR3, the DNA is TGCAGTGCCAGGAAGACAGGGGCCCACTACGAGCAGTACTTC.

The sample holds a few counts of this clonotype. The CDR3 DNA follows: TGCAGCGTCACAGGGATCTCCTACGAGCAGTACTTC. Encoded protein: CSVTGISYEQYF. V is TRBV29-1 and J is TRBJ2-7, with D possibly matching TRBD1 (6 bases). V lost 6 bases and J lost 0, with 9 bases in between. The length of the CDR3 is 12 residues. The germline CDR1 and CDR2 sequences are SQVTM and ANQGSEA.

The V gene is TRBV28, the J gene TRBJ2-5; TRBD1 agrees at 9 bases. The junction had 10 bases not matched to a gene; V was cut back by 6 bases and J by 5 bases. Germline CDR1 is MDHEN and CDR2 is SYDVKM. CDR3 length: 15 residues. CDR3 in DNA: TGTGCCAGCAGCTCCACTGGACAGGGGTGGGAGACCCAGTACTTC. It specifies CASSSTGQGWETQYF.

V and J are TRBV5-4 and TRBJ1-2, with TRBD1 matching 7 bases. Trimming removed 4 bases from V and 6 bases from J; junction bases left unmatched: 9. The V gene's germline CDR1 is SGHNT and CDR2 YYREEE (reference sequence). This CDR3 region has 14 residues. CDR3 bases: TGTGCCAGCAGCCTGACAGGGAGGTGGGATGGCTACACCTTC. Translated: CASSLTGRWDGYTF.

CDR3 in DNA: TGTGCCAGTAGTAACCCGGGACAGGGATACAATCAGCCCCAGCATTTT. The encoded protein is CASSNPGQGYNQPQHF. The chain employs TRBV28 and TRBJ1-5; the match to TRBD1 covers 9 bases. The CDR3 runs 16 residues. The germline gives CDR1 MDHEN, CDR2 SYDVKM. After removal of 9 bases from V and 3 bases from J, the junction contained 12 bases not matched to a gene.

At least ten counts were recorded for this clonotype. The chain couples TRBV6-5 to TRBJ2-5; TRBD1 agrees at 8 bases. Trimming took 6 bases from V and 4 from J; bases not matched to a gene: 4. The CDR3 runs 13 residues. Germline V gene lookup returns CDR1 MNHEY and CDR2 SVGAGI. CDR3 DNA: TGTGCCAGCAGCCCCGGACAGGGAGAGACCCAGTACTTC. Translation: CASSPGQGETQYF.

This clonotype was counted many times. The V and J genes are TRBV5-1 and TRBJ2-5; TRBD2 aligns across 10 bases. V shed 4 bases and J 5 bases; nucleotides not matched to a gene: 14. Germline V gene sequence: CDR1 SGHRS, CDR2 YFSETQ. The CDR3 is 17 amino acids. CDR3 sequence (DNA): TGCGCCAGCAGCCCTCCAAGAGCGGGGGGGAGTTTGGAGACCCAGTACTTC. Translated, it gives CASSPPRAGGSLETQYF.

In DNA, the CDR3 is TGTGCCAGCTCGAGGACTAGCGGGGAATACAATGAGCAGTTCTTC. It yields the protein CASSRTSGEYNEQFF. The chain couples TRBV18 to TRBJ2-1; 12 nucleotides align to TRBD2. J gave up 4 bases and V 6 bases, and 4 bases lay outside the gene matches. Germline loops: CDR1 KGHSH, CDR2 LQKENI. The CDR3 has 15 amino acids. Supplemented by reference TRBV18 and TRBJ2-1, the full variable domain reads NAGVMQNPRHLVRRRGQEARLRCSPMKGHSHVYWYRQLPEEGLKFMVYLQKENIIDESGMPKERFSAEFPKEGPSILRIQQVVRGDSAAYFCASSRTSGEYNEQFFGPGTRLTVL.

This chain uses TRBV5-6 with TRBJ2-1; 7 bases agree with TRBD1. J was trimmed by 4 bases and V by 4 bases; bases with no gene match: 5. The germline CDR1 and CDR2 sequences are SGHDT and YYEEEE. CDR3 size: 14 residues. The CDR3 is CASSVQGWYNEQFF. The CDR3 DNA follows: TGTGCCAGCAGCGTACAGGGGTGGTACAATGAGCAGTTCTTC.

In this sample, this clonotype turned up once. The V and J genes are TRBV12-3 or TRBV12-4 and TRBJ2-7; possible D gene TRBD1, 6 bases. V lost 6 bases and J lost 7, with 19 bases in between. This CDR3 is built from 14 residues. Here the CDR3 DNA reads TGTGCCAGCAGCTACAACTTGCCAGGGGATGAGCAGTACTTC. Amino acids: CASSYNLPGDEQYF.

This clonotype was seen a handful of times. The chain couples TRBV25-1 to TRBJ1-2, with D perhaps TRBD1 (5 bases). The CDR3 runs to 14 residues. Trimming removed 4 bases at V and 6 bases at J, with 15 bases between. Looked up from germline, CDR1 is MGHDK and CDR2 is SYGVNS. The CDR3 DNA reads as TGTGCCAGCAGTGCCGTTGGGGGGGTCAATGGCTACACCTTC. This sequence encodes CASSAVGGVNGYTF.

This clonotype was detected only a few times. The CDR3 spells CASSPGQGVYNEQFF. CDR3 in DNA: TGCGCCAGCAGCCCCGGACAGGGAGTCTACAATGAGCAGTTCTTC. This sequence joins TRBV5-1 and TRBJ2-1; TRBD1 matches at 8 bases. J gave up 3 bases and V 4 bases, and 6 bases lay outside the gene matches. From germline, CDR1 is SGHRS and CDR2 YFSETQ. The CDR3 sequence is 15 residues long.

The CDR3 DNA follows: TGTGCCAGCAGTTGGGACGAAAAGAAGGAAGCTTTCTTT. Encoded protein: CASSWDEKKEAFF. This rearrangement joins TRBV27 to TRBJ1-1, with D tentatively TRBD1 (5 bases). V was pared by 4 bases and J by 8 bases, with 14 bases between. This CDR3 contains 13 residues. The germline CDR1 and CDR2 sequences are MNHEY and SMNVEV (reference sequence).

Remarks on this clonotype: One end of the junction fails to match germline, which may point to a read error. CDR3 residues: CANSQLPGEQFF. The CDR3 nucleotides are TGTGCCAACAGCCAGCTACCGGGGGAGCAGTTCTTC. The chain has TRBV3-1 and TRBJ2-1; D may be TRBD2 (5 bases). Germline loops: CDR1 LGHDT, CDR2 YNNKEL (reference sequence). The CDR3 covers 12 residues.

J is TRBJ1-6 and V is TRBV3-1, with a possible D match to TRBD1 (5 bases). CDR3 length: 14 amino acids. Trimming took 1 base from V and 10 from J, leaving 11 bases between them. Germline values: CDR1 LGHDT, CDR2 YNNKEL (reference sequence). CDR3 in amino acids: CASSQAHRDSPLHF. Here the CDR3 DNA reads TGTGCCAGCAGCCAAGCTCACCGGGACTCACCCCTCCACTTT.

This clonotype came up a few times. The genes are TRBV12-3 or TRBV12-4 and TRBJ2-7, with a possible D match to TRBD1 (5 bases). The CDR3 has 15 amino acids. V lost 6 bases to trimming and J lost 2 bases, with 17 bases between them. This CDR3 reads CASSGRQFSPYEQYF. The CDR3 coding sequence is TGTGCCAGCAGCGGCAGACAGTTCTCCCCCTACGAGCAGTACTTC.

This clonotype was counted only a few times. V gene TRBV18 combines with J gene TRBJ2-1; D not certain. Trimming removed 5 bases at V and 2 bases at J, with 7 bases between. The CDR3 extends over 13 amino acids. CDR1 and CDR2 (germline): KGHSH, LQKENI. The CDR3 DNA follows: TGTGCCAGCTCAGCGACCACCTACAATGAGCAGTTCTTC. This translates into CASSATTYNEQFF.

This chain uses TRBV10-1 with TRBJ2-7; D gene ambiguous. The J call may be in error: the DNA end matches TRBJ2-5 better. Germline V lookup: CDR1 WNHNN, CDR2 SYGVQD (reference sequence). The CDR3 loop spans 16 amino acids. The CDR3 region is CASSESTGSYQETQYF. CDR3 nucleotide sequence: TGCGCCAGCAGTGAGTCGACTGGATCGTACCAAGAGACCCAGTACTTC.

This clonotype was picked up a small number of times. V gene TRBV5-1 combines with J gene TRBJ2-5; 11 nucleotides agree with TRBD1. V trimming: 0 bases; J trimming: 4 bases; junction bases outside the gene matches: 5. From germline, CDR1 is SGHRS and CDR2 YFSETQ. CDR3 length: 16 residues. CDR3: CASSLALGTGGETQYF. The CDR3 DNA follows: TGCGCCAGCAGCTTGGCCTTAGGGACAGGGGGAGAGACCCAGTACTTC.

CDR3 nucleotide sequence: TGTGCCAGCACCCCTATGGGGGTAGCGGCCCAAGAGACCCAGTACTTC. It yields the protein CASTPMGVAAQETQYF. The chain combines TRBV25-1 with TRBJ2-5; possibly TRBD2 for D (6 bases). Germline lookup yields CDR1 MGHDK and CDR2 SYGVNS. This CDR3 comprises 16 residues. V was clipped by 7 bases and J by 1 base, with 19 bases between them.

There are many counts of this clonotype. J is TRBJ2-6 and V is TRBV4-1; 8 positions match TRBD1. Germline V gives CDR1 MGHRA, CDR2 YSYEKL. This CDR3 is built from 15 residues. The J segment lost 9 bases and the V segment lost 4 bases, leaving 8 bases of the junction unmatched. The CDR3 spells CASSRSTGDGNVLTF. For the CDR3, the DNA is TGCGCCAGCAGCCGCTCGACAGGGGACGGCAACGTCCTGACTTTC.

The rearrangement joins TRBV5-1 to TRBJ2-1, with a tentative D call TRBD2 (5 bases). The V and J ends lost 2 bases and 4 bases respectively, with 13 bases between them. Germline V CDR1 and CDR2: SGHRS, YFSETQ. There are 15 residues in the CDR3. The CDR3, as DNA: TGCGCCAGCAGCTTAGCGGATATCCTGTACAATGAGCAGTTCTTC. This translates into CASSLADILYNEQFF.

This clonotype has a handful of counts. The gene calls are TRBV6-5 and TRBJ2-5, with 14 bases lining up with TRBD2. Germline-derived CDR1 and CDR2 are MNHEY and SVGAGI. With 0 bases clipped from V and 1 base from J, the junction kept 1 base outside the gene matches. This CDR3 region has 17 residues. In DNA form, the CDR3 reads TGTGCCAGCAGTTACTCTGGGACTAGCGGGGGCCAAGAGACCCAGTACTTC. It is translated as CASSYSGTSGGQETQYF.

This rearrangement joins TRBV9 to TRBJ2-1; no clear D gene. The germline V gene has CDR1 SGDLS and CDR2 YYNGEE. V lost 5 bases and J 7 bases, leaving 13 bases between the germline ends. The CDR3 loop spans 13 amino acids. CDR3 sequence: CASSVHERNEQFF. In DNA, the CDR3 is TGTGCCAGCAGTGTCCACGAGCGTAATGAGCAGTTCTTC.